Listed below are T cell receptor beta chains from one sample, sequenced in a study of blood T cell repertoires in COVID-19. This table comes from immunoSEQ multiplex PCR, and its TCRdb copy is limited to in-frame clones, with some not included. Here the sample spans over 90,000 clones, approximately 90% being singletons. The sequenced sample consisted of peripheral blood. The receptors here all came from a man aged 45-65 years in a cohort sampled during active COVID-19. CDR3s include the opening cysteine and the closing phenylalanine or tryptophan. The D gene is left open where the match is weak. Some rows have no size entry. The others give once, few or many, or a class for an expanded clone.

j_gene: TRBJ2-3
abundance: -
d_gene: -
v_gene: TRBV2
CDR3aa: CASSESGDTDTQYF
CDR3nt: TGTGCCAGCAGTGAATCGGGGGATACAGATACGCAGTATTTT

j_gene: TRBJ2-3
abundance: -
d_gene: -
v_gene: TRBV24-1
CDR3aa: CATSDPGRSGGDTQYF
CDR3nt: TGTGCCACCAGTGATCCCGGACGGAGTGGAGGAGATACGCAGTATTTT

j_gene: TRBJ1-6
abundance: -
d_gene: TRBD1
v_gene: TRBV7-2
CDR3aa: CASSPFSAGGSYNSPLHF
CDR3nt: TGTGCCAGCAGCCCCTTTTCGGCAGGGGGGTCCTATAATTCACCCCTCCACTTT

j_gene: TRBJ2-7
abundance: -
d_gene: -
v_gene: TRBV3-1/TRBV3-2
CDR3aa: CASSQVGDTRYEQYF
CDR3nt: TGTGCCAGCAGCCAAGTTGGGGACACTCGCTACGAGCAGTACTTC

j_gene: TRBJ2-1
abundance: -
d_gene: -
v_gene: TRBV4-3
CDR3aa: CASSQGRPDYNEQFF
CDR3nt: TGCGCCAGCAGCCAAGGGCGGCCAGACTACAATGAGCAGTTCTTC

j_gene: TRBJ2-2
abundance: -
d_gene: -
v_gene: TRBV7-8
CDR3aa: CASSLKVQGDFTGELFF
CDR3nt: TGTGCCAGCAGCTTAAAAGTACAGGGAGATTTTACCGGGGAGCTGTTTTTT

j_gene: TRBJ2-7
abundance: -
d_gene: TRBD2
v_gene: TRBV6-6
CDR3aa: CASSYPEGGDEQYF
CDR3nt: TGTGCCAGCAGTTACCCTGAGGGAGGGGACGAGCAGTACTTC

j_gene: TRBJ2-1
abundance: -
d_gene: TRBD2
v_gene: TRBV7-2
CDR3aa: CASSVGLAGVNEQFF
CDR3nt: TGTGCCAGCAGCGTGGGACTAGCGGGGGTAAATGAGCAGTTCTTC

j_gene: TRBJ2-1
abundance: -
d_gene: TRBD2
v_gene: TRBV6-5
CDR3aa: CASSSSGTSGGNEQFF
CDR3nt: TGTGCCAGCAGTTCCTCCGGGACTAGCGGGGGTAATGAGCAGTTCTTC

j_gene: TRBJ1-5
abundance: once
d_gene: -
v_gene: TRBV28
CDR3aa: CASSRGPGGNQPQHF
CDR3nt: TGTGCCAGCAGTCGCGGTCCGGGAGGCAATCAGCCCCAGCATTTT

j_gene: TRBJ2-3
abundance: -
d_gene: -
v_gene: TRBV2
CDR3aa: CASSEGRGILGQYF
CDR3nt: TGTGCCAGCAGTGAGGGCAGGGGTATCTTAGGGCAGTATTTT

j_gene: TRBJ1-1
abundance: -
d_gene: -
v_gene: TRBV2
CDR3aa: CASCLDREAFF
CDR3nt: TGTGCCAGCTGCTTAGACAGGGAAGCTTTCTTT

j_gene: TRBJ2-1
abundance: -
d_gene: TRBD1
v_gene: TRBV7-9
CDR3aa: CASSLAGVKGAAYNEQFF
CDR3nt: TGTGCCAGCAGCTTAGCCGGGGTGAAGGGGGCTGCGTACAATGAGCAGTTCTTC

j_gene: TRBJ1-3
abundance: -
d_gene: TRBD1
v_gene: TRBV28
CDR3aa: CASSLLGTGALNTIYF
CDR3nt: TGTGCCAGCAGTTTATTAGGGACAGGGGCATTAAACACCATATATTTT

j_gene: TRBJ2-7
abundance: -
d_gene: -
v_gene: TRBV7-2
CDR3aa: CASSLVPGITYEQYF
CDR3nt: TGTGCCAGCAGCTTAGTTCCGGGGATCACCTACGAGCAGTACTTC

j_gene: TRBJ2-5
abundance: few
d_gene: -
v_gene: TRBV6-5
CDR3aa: CASSQDIARETQYF
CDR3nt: TGTGCCAGCAGCCAGGACATCGCCCGAGAGACCCAGTACTTC

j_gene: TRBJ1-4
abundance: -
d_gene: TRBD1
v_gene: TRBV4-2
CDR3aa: CASSQDRRQGNEKLFF
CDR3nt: TGTGCCAGCAGCCAAGACCGGAGACAGGGTAATGAAAAACTGTTTTTT

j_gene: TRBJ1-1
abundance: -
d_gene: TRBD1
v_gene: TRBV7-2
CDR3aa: CASSERQGANTEAFF
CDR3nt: TGTGCCAGCAGCGAACGACAGGGAGCGAACACTGAAGCTTTCTTT

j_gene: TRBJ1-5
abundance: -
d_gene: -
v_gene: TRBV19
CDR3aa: CASRTSGGNNQPQHF
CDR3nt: TGTGCCAGTAGAACATCGGGGGGGAACAATCAGCCCCAGCATTTT

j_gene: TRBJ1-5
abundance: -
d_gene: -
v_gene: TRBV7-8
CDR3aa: CASSLGTANSNQPQHF
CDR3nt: TGTGCCAGCAGCTTAGGGACAGCAAATAGCAATCAGCCCCAGCATTTT

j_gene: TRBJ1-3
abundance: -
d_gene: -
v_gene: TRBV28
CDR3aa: CASSFYRDLVRNTIYF
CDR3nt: TGTGCCAGCAGTTTCTACAGGGATTTAGTCCGAAACACCATATATTTT

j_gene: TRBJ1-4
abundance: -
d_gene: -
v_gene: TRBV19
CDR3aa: CASSTLSSGLSEKLFF
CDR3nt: TGTGCCAGTAGTACCCTCTCCTCGGGGTTGAGTGAAAAACTGTTTTTT

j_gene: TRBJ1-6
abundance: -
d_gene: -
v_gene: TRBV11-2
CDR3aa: CASSLLGEVSSPLHF
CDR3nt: TGTGCCAGCAGCTTATTGGGTGAGGTGTCTTCACCCCTCCACTTT

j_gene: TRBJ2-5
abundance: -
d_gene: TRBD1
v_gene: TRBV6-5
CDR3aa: CASRLQGWETQYF
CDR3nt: TGTGCCAGCAGATTACAGGGGTGGGAGACCCAGTACTTC

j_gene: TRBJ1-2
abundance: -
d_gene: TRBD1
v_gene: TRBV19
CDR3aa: CASIPSARGLGYGYTF
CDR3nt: TGTGCCAGTATCCCCTCGGCCAGGGGGCTGGGGTATGGCTACACCTTC

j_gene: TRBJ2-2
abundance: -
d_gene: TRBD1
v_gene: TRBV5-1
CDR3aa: CASSASGGRLREQLFF
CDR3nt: TGCGCCAGCAGCGCTTCAGGGGGACGACTACGAGAGCAGCTGTTTTTT

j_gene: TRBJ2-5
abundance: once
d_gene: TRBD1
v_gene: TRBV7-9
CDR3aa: CASSYPGTGGQETQYF
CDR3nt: TGTGCCAGCAGCTATCCCGGGACAGGGGGCCAAGAGACCCAGTACTTC

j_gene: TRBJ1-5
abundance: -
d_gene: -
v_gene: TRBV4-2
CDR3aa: CASSQDALTGVINQPQHF
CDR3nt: TGTGCCAGCAGCCAAGATGCTCTCACCGGGGTTATCAATCAGCCCCAGCATTTT

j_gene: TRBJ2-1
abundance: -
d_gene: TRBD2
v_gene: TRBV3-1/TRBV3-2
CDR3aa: CASSQGGTTIRNEQFF
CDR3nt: TGTGCCAGCAGCCAAGGCGGGACTACCATTCGGAATGAGCAGTTCTTC

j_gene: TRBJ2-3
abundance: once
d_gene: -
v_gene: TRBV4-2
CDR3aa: CASSQEDPGDTQYF
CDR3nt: TGTGCCAGCAGCCAAGAAGACCCGGGAGATACGCAGTATTTT

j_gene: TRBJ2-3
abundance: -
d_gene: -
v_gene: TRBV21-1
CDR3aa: CASSNYYEETQYF
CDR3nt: TGTGCCAGCAGCAATTACTATGAGGAGACGCAGTATTTT

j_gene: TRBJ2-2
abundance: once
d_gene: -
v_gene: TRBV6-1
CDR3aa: CASSDLAPGTGELFF
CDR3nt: TGTGCCAGCAGTGACCTCGCGCCGGGGACCGGGGAGCTGTTTTTT

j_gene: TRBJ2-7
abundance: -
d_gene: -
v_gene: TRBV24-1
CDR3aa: CATSDPDNYEQYF
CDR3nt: TGTGCCACCAGTGACCCGGACAACTACGAGCAGTACTTC

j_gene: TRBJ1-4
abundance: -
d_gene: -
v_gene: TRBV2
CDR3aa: CASSEGIRGGEKLFF
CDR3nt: TGTGCCAGCAGTGAGGGTATCCGGGGGGGAGAAAAACTGTTTTTT

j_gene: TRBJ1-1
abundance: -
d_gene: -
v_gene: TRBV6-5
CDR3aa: CASRPPQGANTEAFF
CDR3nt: TGTGCCAGCAGACCCCCACAGGGAGCGAACACTGAAGCTTTCTTT

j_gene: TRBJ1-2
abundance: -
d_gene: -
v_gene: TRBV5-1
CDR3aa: CASSLAAEMRRGYTF
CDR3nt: TGCGCCAGCAGCTTGGCGGCGGAGATGAGGCGAGGCTACACCTTC

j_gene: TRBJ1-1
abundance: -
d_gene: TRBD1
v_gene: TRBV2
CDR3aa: CASSELGQGVTEAFF
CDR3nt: TGTGCCAGCAGTGAACTGGGTCAGGGGGTCACTGAAGCTTTCTTT

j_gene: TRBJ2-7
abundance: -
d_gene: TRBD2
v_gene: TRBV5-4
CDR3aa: CASSGGGGLYEQYF
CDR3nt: TGTGCCAGCAGCGGCGGGGGGGGATTGTACGAGCAGTACTTC

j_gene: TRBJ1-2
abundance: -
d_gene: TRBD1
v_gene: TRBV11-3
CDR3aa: CASSPQGTGGAGYGYTF
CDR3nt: TGTGCCAGCAGCCCTCAAGGGACAGGGGGCGCTGGTTATGGCTACACCTTC

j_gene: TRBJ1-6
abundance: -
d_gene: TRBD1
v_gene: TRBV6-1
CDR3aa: CASSGGQVPYNSPLHF
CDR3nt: TGTGCCAGCAGTGGGGGACAGGTGCCTTATAATTCACCCCTCCACTTT

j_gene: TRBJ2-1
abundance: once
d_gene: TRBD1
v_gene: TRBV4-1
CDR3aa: CASSPRDRGTNEQFF
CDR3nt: TGCGCCAGCAGCCCCCGGGACAGGGGAACCAATGAGCAGTTCTTC

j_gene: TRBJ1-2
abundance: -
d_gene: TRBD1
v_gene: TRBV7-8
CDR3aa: CASSLTGGVHGYTF
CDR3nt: TGTGCCAGCAGCTTGACAGGGGGCGTGCATGGCTACACCTTC

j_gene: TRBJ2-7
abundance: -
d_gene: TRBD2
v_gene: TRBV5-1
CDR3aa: CASSSHPLSGGSYEQYF
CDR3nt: TGCGCCAGCAGCTCCCACCCTCTGAGCGGGGGGTCGTACGAGCAGTACTTC

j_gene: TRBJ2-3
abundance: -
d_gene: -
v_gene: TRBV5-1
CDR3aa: CASSLAADYTQYF
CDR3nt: TGCGCCAGCAGCTTGGCGGCTGACTATACGCAGTATTTT

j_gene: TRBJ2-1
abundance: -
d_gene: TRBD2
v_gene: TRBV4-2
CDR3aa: CASSQVRAGDREQFF
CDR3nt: TGTGCCAGCAGCCAAGTCCGAGCGGGGGATCGCGAGCAGTTCTTC

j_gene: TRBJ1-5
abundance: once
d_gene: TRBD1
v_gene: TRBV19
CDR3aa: CASSIGSGTGLFNQPQHF
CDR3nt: TGTGCCAGTAGTATTGGCTCCGGGACAGGTTTGTTCAATCAGCCCCAGCATTTT

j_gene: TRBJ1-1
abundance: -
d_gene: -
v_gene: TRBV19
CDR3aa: CASSAGLSRNTEAFF
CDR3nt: TGTGCCAGTAGTGCCGGACTTTCCAGGAACACTGAAGCTTTCTTT

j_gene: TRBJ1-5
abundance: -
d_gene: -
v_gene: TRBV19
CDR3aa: CASSPRVQPQHF
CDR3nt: TGTGCCAGTAGTCCCCGGGTACAGCCCCAGCATTTT

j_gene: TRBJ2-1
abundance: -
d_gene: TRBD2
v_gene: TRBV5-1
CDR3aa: CASGFSAGGYNEQFF
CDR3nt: TGCGCCAGCGGATTTTCGGCGGGGGGCTACAATGAGCAGTTCTTC

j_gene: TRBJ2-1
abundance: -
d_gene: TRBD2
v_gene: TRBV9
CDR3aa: CASSAWEGSSYNEQFF
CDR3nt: TGTGCCAGCAGCGCTTGGGAGGGGAGCTCCTACAATGAGCAGTTCTTC

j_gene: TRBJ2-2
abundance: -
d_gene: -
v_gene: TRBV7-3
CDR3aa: CASSSSGGRGGELFF
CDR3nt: TGTGCCAGCAGCTCGTCAGGGGGGCGGGGCGGGGAGCTGTTTTTT

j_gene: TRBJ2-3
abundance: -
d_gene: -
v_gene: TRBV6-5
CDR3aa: CATKQGTSTDTQYF
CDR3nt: TGTGCCACAAAACAGGGGACTAGCACAGATACGCAGTATTTT

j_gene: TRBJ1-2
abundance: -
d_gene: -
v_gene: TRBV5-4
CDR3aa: CASSLEQDGYTF
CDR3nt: TGTGCCAGCAGCTTGGAACAGGACGGCTACACCTTC

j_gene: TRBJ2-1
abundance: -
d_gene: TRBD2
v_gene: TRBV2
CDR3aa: CASSGLAGAGEQFF
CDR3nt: TGTGCCAGCAGTGGGTTAGCGGGGGCGGGGGAGCAGTTCTTC